These 15 T cell receptor beta chains originate from one sample sequenced in a study of blood T cell repertoires in COVID-19. Repertoires were generated with immunoSEQ multiplex PCR, while TCRdb's copy carries only in-frame clones and drops some. The sample lists fewer than 250,000 clones; roughly 84% were seen once. The sample taken for sequencing was PBMCs or T cells enriched from blood (not recorded which). The receptors were sampled from a young man in a cohort exposed to, infected with or recovered from COVID-19 (not recorded which).

This clone was seen a few times. This chain links TRBV7-2 with TRBJ2-2; maybe TRBD1 (6 bases). CDR1 is SGHTA and CDR2 is FQGNSA in the germline V gene. The CDR3 is 15 residues long. Trimming took off 4 bases at V and 7 bases at J, with 16 bases between the two ends. CDR3 DNA: TGTGCCAGCAGCTCCTACTCCGGGACAAGCGGGGAGCTGTTTTTT. This encodes CASSSYSGTSGELFF.

The genes are TRBV6-5 and TRBJ2-7; 7 bases line up with TRBD2. Losses at the gene ends were 7 bases for V and 3 bases for J; bases not matched to a gene: 3. The germline V gene encodes CDR1 MNHEY and CDR2 SVGAGI. The CDR3 is made up of 12 amino acids. CDR3 sequence: CASTGLHYEQYF. DNA of the CDR3: TGTGCCAGCACGGGACTACACTACGAGCAGTACTTC.

The rearrangement links TRBV27 to TRBJ2-3; D is possibly TRBD2 (6 bases). The CDR3 length is 16 residues. CDR1 is MNHEY and CDR2 is SMNVEV in the germline V gene (reference sequence). The V and J ends lost 5 bases and 0 bases respectively, with 15 bases between them. The chain's CDR3 is CASSPLGDSSTDTQYF. The CDR3 nucleotides are TGTGCCAGCAGTCCCCTCGGGGACTCTAGCACAGATACGCAGTATTTT.

The chain recombines TRBV6-2 or TRBV6-3 with TRBJ1-1; 8 bases agree with TRBD1. Germline V gene data show CDR1 as MNHEY and CDR2 as SVGEGT. CDR3 length: 17 amino acids. J lost 0 bases, V lost 2 bases, and 8 bases had no gene match. The CDR3 sequence is CASSYHPRTGLNTEAFF. The CDR3 DNA is TGTGCCAGCAGTTACCATCCTCGGACAGGGCTGAACACTGAAGCTTTCTTT.

J is TRBJ2-5 and V is TRBV7-9, with a possible D match to TRBD1 (6 bases). The germline V gene encodes CDR1 SEHNR and CDR2 FQNEAQ (reference sequence). Between the trimmed V and J ends, which lost 5 bases and 0 bases, there was a span of 13 bases. The CDR3 has 15 amino acids. CDR3 nucleotide sequence: TGTGCCAGCAGCAGCGGACAGTTTTACCAAGAGACCCAGTACTTC. Translated, it gives CASSSGQFYQETQYF.

The rearrangement links TRBV28 to TRBJ2-7, with D hard to call. This CDR3 comprises 13 residues. V was trimmed by 8 bases and J by 2 bases, leaving 13 bases between them. The germline gives CDR1 MDHEN, CDR2 SYDVKM. The DNA for the CDR3 is TGTGCCAGCCGTCACAGCACGACCTACGAGCAGTACTTC. Its translation: CASRHSTTYEQYF.

The V gene is TRBV7-9, the J gene TRBJ1-2; D unresolved. With 1 base removed from V and 4 bases from J, the gap between germline ends came to 7 bases. Germline V gives CDR1 SEHNR, CDR2 FQNEAQ (reference sequence). The CDR3 runs 13 residues. DNA of the CDR3: TGTGCCAGCAGCTTAGAACCGGGCTATGGCTACACCTTC. Translating it yields CASSLEPGYGYTF. The full variable domain, in which reference TRBV7-9 and TRBJ1-2 provide the parts outside the CDR3, is DTGVSQNPRHKITKRGQNVTFRCDPISEHNRLYWYRQTLGQGPEFLTYFQNEAQLEKSRLLSDRFSAERPKGSFSTLEIQRTEQGDSAMYLCASSLEPGYGYTFGSGTRLTVV.

J is TRBJ1-1 and V is TRBV14; 8 nucleotides align to TRBD1. Germline V gives CDR1 SGHDN, CDR2 FVKESK. The CDR3 is made up of 16 amino acids. J gave up 1 base and V 4 bases, and 8 bases lay outside the gene matches. CDR3 sequence reads: CASSRSRQGRNTEAFF. The CDR3 DNA sequence: TGTGCCAGCAGCCGTTCCAGACAGGGGAGGAACACTGAAGCTTTCTTT.

The chain links TRBV19 to TRBJ2-3; 12 bases are a match to TRBD2. Germline CDR1 and CDR2: LNHDA and SQIVND (reference sequence). The J segment lost 0 bases and the V segment lost 4 bases, leaving 5 bases of the junction unmatched. The CDR3 covers 17 residues. The CDR3 region has the DNA TGTGCCAGTAGTAAATCCGGGACTAGCGGGAGCACAGATACGCAGTATTTT. Encoded protein: CASSKSGTSGSTDTQYF.

V and J are TRBV2 and TRBJ1-5; 7 nucleotides line up with TRBD1. Germline values: CDR1 SNHLY, CDR2 FYNNEI. CDR3 length: 16 amino acids. V shed 6 bases and J 0 bases; nucleotides not matched to a gene: 8. The CDR3 bases are TGTGCCAGCAGCGAGAGGACAGGTAGTAGCAATCAGCCCCAGCATTTT. Translation gives CASSERTGSSNQPQHF.

The chain uses TRBV18 and TRBJ1-5, with 8 bases that match TRBD1. The CDR3 contains 18 residues. The V gene end was trimmed by 3 bases and the J gene end by 0 bases; junction bases not matched to a gene: 10. Germline CDR1 KGHSH, CDR2 LQKENI. DNA for the CDR3: TGTGCCAGCTCACCCAACAGGGGGAACGTTTATAGCAATCAGCCCCAGCATTTT. Protein: CASSPNRGNVYSNQPQHF.

This chain uses TRBV19 with TRBJ2-7; 7 nucleotides line up with TRBD1. The CDR3 sequence is 14 residues long. CDR1 and CDR2 from the germline V gene are LNHDA and SQIVND (reference sequence). The trim removed 4 bases at V and 2 bases at J, leaving 5 bases unmatched. The CDR3 bases are TGTGCCAGTAGTACGACAGGGTCCACCTACGAGCAGTACTTC. Translating gives CASSTTGSTYEQYF.

The rearrangement links TRBV7-9 to TRBJ2-1; 8 bases align to TRBD1. Trimming took 4 bases from V and 8 from J; bases not matched to a gene: 4. Germline V gives CDR1 SEHNR, CDR2 FQNEAQ (reference sequence). The CDR3 runs to 13 residues. CDR3 amino acids: CASSWGQVDEQFF. The CDR3 nucleotides are TGTGCCAGCAGCTGGGGACAGGTGGATGAGCAGTTCTTC.

The sample holds a few counts of this clone. J is TRBJ1-5 and V is TRBV6-5; a weak D match, TRBD1 (5 bases). CDR1 and CDR2 from the germline V gene are MNHEY and SVGAGI. The V end lost 1 base, the J end lost 6 bases, and 13 bases lay between the germline ends. The CDR3 loop spans 15 amino acids. CDR3 in amino acids: CASSYYGGAGQPQHF. DNA for the CDR3: TGTGCCAGCAGTTACTACGGGGGAGCTGGTCAGCCCCAGCATTTT.

Regarding this clone: A read error may account for a junction end that differs from germline. The V and J genes are TRBV27 and TRBJ2-7; D is perhaps TRBD1 (6 bases). The length of the CDR3 is 14 residues. CDR1 and CDR2 from the germline V gene are MNHEY and SMNVEV (reference sequence). CDR3 in amino acids: CASRFRGPPYEQYF. The CDR3 DNA sequence: TGTGCCAGCCGTTTCAGGGGACCCCCCTACGAGCAGTACTTC.